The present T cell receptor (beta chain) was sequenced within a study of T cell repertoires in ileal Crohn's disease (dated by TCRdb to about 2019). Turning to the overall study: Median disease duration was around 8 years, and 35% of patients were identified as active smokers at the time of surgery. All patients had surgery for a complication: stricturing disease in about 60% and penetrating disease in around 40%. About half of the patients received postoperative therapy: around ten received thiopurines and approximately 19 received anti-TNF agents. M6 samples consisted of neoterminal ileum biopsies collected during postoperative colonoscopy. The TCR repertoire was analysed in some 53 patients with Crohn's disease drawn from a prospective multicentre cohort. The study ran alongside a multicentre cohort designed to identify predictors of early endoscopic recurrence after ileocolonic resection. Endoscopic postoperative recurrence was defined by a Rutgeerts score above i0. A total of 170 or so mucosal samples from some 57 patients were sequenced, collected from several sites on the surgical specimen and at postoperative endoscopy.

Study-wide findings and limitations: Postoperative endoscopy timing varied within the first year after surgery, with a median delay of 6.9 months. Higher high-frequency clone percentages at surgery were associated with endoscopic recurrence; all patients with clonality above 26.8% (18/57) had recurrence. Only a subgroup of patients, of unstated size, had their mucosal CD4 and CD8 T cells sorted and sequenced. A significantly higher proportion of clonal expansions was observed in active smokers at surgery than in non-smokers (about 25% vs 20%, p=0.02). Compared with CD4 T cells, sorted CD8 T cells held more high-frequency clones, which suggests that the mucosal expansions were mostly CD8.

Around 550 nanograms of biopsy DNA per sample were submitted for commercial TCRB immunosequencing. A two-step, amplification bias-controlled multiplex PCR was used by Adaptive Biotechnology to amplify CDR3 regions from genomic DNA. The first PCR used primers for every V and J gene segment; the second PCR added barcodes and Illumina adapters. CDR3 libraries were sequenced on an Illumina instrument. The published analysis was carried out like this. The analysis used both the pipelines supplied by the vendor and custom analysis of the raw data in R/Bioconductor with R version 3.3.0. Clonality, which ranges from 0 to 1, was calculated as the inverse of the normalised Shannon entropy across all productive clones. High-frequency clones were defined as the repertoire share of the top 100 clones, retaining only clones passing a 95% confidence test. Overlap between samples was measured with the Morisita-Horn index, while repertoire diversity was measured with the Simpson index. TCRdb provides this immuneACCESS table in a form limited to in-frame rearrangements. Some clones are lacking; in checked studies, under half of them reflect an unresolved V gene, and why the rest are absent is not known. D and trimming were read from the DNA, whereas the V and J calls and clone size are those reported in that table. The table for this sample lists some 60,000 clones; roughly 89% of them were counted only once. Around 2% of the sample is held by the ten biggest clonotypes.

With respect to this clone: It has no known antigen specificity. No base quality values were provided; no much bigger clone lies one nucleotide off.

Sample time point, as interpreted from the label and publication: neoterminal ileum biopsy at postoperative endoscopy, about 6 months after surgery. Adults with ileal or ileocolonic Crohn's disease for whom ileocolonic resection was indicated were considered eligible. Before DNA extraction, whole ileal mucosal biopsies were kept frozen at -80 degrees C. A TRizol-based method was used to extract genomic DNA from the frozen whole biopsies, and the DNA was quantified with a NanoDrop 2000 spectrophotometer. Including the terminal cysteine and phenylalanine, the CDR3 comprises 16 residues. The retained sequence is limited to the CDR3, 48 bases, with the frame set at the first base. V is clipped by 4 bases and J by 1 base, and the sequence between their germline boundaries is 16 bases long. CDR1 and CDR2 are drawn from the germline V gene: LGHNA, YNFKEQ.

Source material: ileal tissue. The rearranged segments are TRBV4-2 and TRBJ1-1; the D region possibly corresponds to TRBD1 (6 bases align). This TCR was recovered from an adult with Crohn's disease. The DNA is TGTGCCAGCAGCCGCGAGCGGACAGTCGCGAACACTGAAGCTTTCTTT. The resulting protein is CASSRERTVANTEAFF.